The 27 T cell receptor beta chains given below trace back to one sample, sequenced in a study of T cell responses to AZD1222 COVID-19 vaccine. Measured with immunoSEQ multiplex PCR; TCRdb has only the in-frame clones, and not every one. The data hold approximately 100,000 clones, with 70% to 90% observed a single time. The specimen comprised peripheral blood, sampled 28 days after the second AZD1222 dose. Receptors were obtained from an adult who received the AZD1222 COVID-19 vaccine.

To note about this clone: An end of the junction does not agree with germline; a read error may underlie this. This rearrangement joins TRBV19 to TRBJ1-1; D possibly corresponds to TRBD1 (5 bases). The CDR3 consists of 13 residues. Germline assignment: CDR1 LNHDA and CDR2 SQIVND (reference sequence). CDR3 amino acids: CASSIKQDTEAFF. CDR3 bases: TGCGCCAGTAGTATAAAACAGGACACTGAAGCTTTCTTT. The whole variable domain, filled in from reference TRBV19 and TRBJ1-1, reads DGGITQSPKYLFRKEGQNVTLSCEQNLNHDAMYWYRQDPGQGLRLIYYSQIVNDFQKGDIAEGYSVSREKKESFPLTVTSAQKNPTAFYLCASSIKQDTEAFFGQGTRLTVV.

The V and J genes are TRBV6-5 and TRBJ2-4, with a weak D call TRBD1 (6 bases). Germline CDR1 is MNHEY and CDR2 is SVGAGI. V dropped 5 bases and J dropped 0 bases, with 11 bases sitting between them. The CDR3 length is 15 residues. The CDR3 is CASSTQGLAKNIQYF. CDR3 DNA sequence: TGTGCCAGCAGTACTCAGGGGCTAGCCAAAAACATTCAGTACTTC.

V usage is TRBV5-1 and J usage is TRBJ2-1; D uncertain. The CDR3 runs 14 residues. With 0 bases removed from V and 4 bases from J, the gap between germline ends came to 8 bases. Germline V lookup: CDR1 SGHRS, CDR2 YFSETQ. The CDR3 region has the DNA TGCGCCAGCAGCTTGGGTGGTCTGTACAATGAGCAGTTCTTC. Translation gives CASSLGGLYNEQFF.

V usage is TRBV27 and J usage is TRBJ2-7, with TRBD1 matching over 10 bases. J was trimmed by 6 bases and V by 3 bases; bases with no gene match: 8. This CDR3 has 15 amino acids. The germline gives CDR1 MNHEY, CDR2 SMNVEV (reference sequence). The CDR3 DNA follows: TGTGCCAGCAGTTTGGGGGGGACAGGGGTGAGCGAGCAGTACTTC. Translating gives CASSLGGTGVSEQYF.

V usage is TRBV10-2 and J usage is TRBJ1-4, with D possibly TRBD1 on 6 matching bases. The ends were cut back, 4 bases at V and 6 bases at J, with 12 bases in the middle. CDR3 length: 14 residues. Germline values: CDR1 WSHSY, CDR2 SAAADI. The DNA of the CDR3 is TGCGCCAGCAGTGCTACAGGGCGGTATGAAAAACTGTTTTTT. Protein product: CASSATGRYEKLFF.

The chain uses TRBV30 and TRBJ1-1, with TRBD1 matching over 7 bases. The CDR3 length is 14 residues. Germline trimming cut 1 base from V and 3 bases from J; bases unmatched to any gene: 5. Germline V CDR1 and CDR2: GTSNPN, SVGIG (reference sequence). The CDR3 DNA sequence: TGTGCCTGGAGTGCGGGACAGCCAGACACTGAAGCTTTCTTT. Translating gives CAWSAGQPDTEAFF.

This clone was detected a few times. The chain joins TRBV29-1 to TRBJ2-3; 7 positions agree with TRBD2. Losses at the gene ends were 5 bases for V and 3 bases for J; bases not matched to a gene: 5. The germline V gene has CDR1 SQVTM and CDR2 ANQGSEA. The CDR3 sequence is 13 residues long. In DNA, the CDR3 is TGCAGCGTTCGACTGGGGGGGACAGATACGCAGTATTTT. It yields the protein CSVRLGGTDTQYF.

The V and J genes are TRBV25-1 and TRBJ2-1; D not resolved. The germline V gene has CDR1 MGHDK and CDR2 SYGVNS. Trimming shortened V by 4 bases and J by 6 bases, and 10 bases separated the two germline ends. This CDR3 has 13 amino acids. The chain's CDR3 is CASSGDLGNEQFF. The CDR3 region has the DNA TGTGCCAGCAGTGGAGACTTGGGCAATGAGCAGTTCTTC.

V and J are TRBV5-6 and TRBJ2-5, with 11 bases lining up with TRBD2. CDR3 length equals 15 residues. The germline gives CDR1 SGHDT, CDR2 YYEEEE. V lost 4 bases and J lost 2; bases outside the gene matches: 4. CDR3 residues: CASSTGTSGQETQYF. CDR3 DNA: TGTGCCAGCAGCACGGGGACTAGCGGACAAGAGACCCAGTACTTC.

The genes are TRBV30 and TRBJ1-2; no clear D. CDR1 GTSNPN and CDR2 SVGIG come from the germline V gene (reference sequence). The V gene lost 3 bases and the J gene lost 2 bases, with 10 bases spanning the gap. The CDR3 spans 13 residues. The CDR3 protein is CAWSLDENYGYTF. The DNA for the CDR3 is TGTGCCTGGAGCCTAGACGAGAACTATGGCTACACCTTC.

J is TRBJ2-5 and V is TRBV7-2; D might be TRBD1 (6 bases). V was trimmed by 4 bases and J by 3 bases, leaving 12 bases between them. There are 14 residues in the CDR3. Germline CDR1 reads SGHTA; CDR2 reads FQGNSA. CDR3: CASSYGTLKETQYF. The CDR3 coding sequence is TGTGCCAGCAGCTACGGGACACTCAAAGAGACCCAGTACTTC.

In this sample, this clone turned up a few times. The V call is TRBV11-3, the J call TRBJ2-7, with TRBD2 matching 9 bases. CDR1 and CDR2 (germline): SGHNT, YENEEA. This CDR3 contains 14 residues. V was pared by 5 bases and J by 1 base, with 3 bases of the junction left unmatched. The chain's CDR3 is CASSQAGGSYEQYF. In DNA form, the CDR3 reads TGTGCCAGCAGCCAAGCGGGAGGATCCTACGAGCAGTACTTC.

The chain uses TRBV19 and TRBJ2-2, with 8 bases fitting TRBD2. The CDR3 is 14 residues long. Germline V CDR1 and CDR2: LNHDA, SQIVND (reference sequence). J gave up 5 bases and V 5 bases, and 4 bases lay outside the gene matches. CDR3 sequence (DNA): TGTGCCAGTAGTGTCGGGACTAGGACCGGGGAGCTGTTTTTT. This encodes CASSVGTRTGELFF.

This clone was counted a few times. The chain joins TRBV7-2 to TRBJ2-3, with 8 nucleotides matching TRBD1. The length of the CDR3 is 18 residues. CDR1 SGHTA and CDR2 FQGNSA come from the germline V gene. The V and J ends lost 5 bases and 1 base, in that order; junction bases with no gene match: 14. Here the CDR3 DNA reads TGTGCCAGCAGCAGATACAGTATTGGACAGGGAGGCACAGATACGCAGTATTTT. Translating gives CASSRYSIGQGGTDTQYF.

CDR3 in amino acids: CASSLGQGASNQPQHF. The CDR3 region has the DNA TGTGCCAGCTCACTTGGACAGGGGGCTAGCAATCAGCCCCAGCATTTT. The chain uses TRBV18 and TRBJ1-5, with TRBD1 matching 11 bases. V lost 4 bases and J lost 0; bases outside the gene matches: 2. The germline V gene encodes CDR1 KGHSH and CDR2 LQKENI. The CDR3 sequence is 16 residues long.

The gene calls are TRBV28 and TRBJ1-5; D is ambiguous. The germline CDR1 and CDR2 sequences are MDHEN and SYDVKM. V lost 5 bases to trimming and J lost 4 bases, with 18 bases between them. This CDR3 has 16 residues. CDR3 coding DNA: TGTGCCAGCAGTCCAGAGATGGGATTGGGTAATCAGCCCCAGCATTTT. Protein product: CASSPEMGLGNQPQHF. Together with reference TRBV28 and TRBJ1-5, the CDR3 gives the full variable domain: DVKVTQSSRYLVKRTGEKVFLECVQDMDHENMFWYRQDPGLGLRLIYFSYDVKMKEKGDIPEGYSVSREKKERFSLILESASTNQTSMYLCASSPEMGLGNQPQHFGDGTRLSIL.

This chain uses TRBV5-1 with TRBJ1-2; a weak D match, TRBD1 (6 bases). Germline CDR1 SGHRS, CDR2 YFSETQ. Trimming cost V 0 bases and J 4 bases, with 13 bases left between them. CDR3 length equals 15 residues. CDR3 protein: CASSLGGHGSYGYTF. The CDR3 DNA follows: TGCGCCAGCAGCTTGGGGGGACACGGTAGCTATGGCTACACCTTC. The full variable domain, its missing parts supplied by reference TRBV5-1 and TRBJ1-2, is KAGVTQTPRYLIKTRGQQVTLSCSPISGHRSVSWYQQTPGQGLQFLFEYFSETQRNKGNFPGRFSGRQFSNSRSEMNVSTLELGDSALYLCASSLGGHGSYGYTFGSGTRLTVV.

This CDR3 is CATRTGPNEKLFF. The CDR3, as DNA: TGTGCCACAAGGACAGGGCCTAATGAAAAACTGTTTTTT. The genes are TRBV28 and TRBJ1-4; 8 bases map to TRBD1. J was trimmed by 3 bases and V by 10 bases; bases with no gene match: 4. The germline gives CDR1 MDHEN, CDR2 SYDVKM. This CDR3 contains 13 residues.

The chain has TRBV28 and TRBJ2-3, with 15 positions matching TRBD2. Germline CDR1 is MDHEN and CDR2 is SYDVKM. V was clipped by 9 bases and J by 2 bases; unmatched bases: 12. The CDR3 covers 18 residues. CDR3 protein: CASLPGTSGRSFTDTQYF. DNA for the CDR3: TGTGCCAGTCTCCCCGGGACTAGCGGGAGGTCGTTCACAGATACGCAGTATTTT.

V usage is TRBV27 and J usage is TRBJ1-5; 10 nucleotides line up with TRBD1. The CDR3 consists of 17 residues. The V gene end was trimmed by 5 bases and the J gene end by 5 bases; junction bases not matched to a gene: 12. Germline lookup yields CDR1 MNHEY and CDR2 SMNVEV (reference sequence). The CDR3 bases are TGTGCCAGCAGTCCCACTCGGGACAGGGGCAGGGATCAGCCCCAGCATTTT. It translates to CASSPTRDRGRDQPQHF.

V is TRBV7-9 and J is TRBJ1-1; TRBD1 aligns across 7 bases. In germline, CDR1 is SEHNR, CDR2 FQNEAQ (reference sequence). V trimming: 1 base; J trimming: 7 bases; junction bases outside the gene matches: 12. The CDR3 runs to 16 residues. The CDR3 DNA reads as TGTGCCAGCAGCTTAGACAGGGGCCGCTCTTTCGGTGAAGCTTTCTTT. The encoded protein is CASSLDRGRSFGEAFF.

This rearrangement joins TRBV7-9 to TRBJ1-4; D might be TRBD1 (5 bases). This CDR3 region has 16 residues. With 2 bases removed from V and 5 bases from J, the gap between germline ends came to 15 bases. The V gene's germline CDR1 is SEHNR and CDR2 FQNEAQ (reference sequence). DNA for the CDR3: TGTGCCAGCAGCTTACTTCCAGGGTTACGGAATGAAAAACTGTTTTTT. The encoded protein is CASSLLPGLRNEKLFF.

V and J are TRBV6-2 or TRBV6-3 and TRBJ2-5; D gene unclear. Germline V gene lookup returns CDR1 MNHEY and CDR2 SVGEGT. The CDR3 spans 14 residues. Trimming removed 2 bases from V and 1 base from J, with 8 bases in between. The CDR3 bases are TGTGCCAGCAGTTACGCGGTCGCCCAAGAGACCCAGTACTTC. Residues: CASSYAVAQETQYF.

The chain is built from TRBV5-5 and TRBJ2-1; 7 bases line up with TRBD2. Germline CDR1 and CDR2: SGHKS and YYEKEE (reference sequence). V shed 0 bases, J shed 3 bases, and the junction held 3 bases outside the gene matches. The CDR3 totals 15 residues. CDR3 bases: TGTGCCAGCAGCTTGGGGTCTAGCGGCTACAATGAGCAGTTCTTC. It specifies CASSLGSSGYNEQFF.

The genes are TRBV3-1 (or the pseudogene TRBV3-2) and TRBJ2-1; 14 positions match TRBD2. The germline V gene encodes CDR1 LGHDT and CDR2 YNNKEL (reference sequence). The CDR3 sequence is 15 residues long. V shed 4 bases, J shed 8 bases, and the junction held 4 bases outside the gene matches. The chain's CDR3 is CASSPGLAGGHEQFF. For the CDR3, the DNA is TGTGCCAGCAGCCCCGGACTAGCGGGAGGCCATGAGCAGTTCTTC.

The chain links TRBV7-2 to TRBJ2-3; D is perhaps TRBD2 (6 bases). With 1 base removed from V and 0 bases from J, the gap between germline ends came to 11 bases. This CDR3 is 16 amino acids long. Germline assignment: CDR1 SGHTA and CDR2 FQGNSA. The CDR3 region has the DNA TGTGCCAGCAGCTTAGGCAGCGGGTATAGCACAGATACGCAGTATTTT. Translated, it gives CASSLGSGYSTDTQYF.

In DNA, the CDR3 is TGTGCCAGCAGCGCGGGAGGTGTAGATACGCAGTATTTT. This codes for CASSAGGVDTQYF. The chain uses TRBV7-3 and TRBJ2-3, with TRBD2 matching over 8 bases. V was clipped by 5 bases and J by 5 bases; unmatched bases: 3. Germline assignment: CDR1 SGHTA and CDR2 FQGTGA. The CDR3 covers 13 residues.